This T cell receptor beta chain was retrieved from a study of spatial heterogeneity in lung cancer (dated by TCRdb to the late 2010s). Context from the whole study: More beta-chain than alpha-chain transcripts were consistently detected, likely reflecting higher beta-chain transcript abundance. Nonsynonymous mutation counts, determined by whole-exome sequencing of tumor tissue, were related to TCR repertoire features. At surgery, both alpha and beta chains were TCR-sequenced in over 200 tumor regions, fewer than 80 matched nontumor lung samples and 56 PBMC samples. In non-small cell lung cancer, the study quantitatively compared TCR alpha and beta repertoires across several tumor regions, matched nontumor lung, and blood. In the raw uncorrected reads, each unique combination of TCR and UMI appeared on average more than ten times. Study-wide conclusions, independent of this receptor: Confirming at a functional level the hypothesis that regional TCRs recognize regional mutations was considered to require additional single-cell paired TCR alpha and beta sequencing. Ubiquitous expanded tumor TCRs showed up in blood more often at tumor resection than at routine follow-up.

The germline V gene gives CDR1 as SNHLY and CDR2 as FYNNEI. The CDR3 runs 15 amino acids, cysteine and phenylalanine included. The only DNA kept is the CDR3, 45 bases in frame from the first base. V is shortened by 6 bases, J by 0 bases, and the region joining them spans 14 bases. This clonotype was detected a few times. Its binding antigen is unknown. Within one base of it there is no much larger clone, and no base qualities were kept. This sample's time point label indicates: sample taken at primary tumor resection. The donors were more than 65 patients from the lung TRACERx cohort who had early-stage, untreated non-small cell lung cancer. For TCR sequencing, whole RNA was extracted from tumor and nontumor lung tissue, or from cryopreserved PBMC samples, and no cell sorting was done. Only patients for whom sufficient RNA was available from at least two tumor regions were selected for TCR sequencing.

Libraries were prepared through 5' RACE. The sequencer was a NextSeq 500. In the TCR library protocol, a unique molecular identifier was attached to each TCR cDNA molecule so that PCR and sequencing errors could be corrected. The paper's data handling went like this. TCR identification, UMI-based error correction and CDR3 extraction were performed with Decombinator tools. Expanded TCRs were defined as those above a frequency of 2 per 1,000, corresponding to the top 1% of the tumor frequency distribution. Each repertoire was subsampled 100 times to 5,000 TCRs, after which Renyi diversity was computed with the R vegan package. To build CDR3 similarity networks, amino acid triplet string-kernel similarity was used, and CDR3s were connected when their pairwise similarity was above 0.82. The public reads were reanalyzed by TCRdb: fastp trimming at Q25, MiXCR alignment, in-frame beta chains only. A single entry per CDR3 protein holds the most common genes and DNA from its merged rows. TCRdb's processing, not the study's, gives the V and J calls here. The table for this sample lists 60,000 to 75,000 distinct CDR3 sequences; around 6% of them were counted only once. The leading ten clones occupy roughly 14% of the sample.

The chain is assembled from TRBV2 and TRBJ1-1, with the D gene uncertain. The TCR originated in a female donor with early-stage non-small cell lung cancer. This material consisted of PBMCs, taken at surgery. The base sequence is TGTGCCAGCAGCCGCTCTGGGGTTATGAACACTGAAGCTTTCTTT. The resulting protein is CASSRSGVMNTEAFF.